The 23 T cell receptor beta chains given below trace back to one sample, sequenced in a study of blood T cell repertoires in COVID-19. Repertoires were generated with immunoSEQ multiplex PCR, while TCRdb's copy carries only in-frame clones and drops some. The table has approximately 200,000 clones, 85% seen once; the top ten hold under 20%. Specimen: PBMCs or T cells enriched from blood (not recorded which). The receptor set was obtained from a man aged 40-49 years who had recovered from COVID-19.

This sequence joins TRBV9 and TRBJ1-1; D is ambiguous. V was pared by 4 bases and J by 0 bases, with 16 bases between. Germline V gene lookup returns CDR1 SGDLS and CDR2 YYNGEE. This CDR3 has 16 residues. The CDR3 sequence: CASSLSSGEMNTEAFF. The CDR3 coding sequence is TGTGCCAGCAGCCTAAGTAGCGGAGAAATGAACACTGAAGCTTTCTTT.

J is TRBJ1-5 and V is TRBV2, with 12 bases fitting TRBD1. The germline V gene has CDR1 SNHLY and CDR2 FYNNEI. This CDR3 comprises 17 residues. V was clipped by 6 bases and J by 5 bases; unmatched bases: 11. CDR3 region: CASRASGTGGIYQPQHF. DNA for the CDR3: TGTGCCAGCAGGGCGTCCGGGACAGGGGGCATTTATCAGCCCCAGCATTTT.

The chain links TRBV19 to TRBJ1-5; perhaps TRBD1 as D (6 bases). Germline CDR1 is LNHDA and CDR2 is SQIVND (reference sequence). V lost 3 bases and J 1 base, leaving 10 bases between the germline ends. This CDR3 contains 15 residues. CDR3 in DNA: TGTGCCAGTAGTATGGCAGGGGCCAGCAATCAGCCCCAGCATTTT. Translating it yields CASSMAGASNQPQHF.

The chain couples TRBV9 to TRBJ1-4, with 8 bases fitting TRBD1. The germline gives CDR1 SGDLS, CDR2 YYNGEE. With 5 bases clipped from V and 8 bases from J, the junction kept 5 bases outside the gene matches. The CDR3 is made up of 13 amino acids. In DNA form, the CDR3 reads TGTGCCAGCAGTGTACAGGGGGGCGAAAAACTGTTTTTT. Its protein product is CASSVQGGEKLFF.

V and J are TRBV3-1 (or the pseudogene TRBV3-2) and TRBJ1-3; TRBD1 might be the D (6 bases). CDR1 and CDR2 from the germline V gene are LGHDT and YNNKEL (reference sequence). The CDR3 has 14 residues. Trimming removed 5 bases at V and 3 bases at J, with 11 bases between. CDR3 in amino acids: CASSFAGVGNTIYF. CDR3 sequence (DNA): TGTGCCAGCAGCTTCGCAGGGGTTGGAAACACCATATATTTT.

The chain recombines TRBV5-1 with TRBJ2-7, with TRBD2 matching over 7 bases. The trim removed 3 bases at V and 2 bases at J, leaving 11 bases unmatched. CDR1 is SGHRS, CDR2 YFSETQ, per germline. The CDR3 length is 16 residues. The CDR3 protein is CASSSLWAGDAYEQYF. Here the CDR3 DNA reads TGCGCCAGCAGCTCCTTATGGGCGGGAGATGCCTACGAGCAGTACTTC. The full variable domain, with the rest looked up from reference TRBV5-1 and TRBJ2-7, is KAGVTQTPRYLIKTRGQQVTLSCSPISGHRSVSWYQQTPGQGLQFLFEYFSETQRNKGNFPGRFSGRQFSNSRSEMNVSTLELGDSALYLCASSSLWAGDAYEQYFGPGTRLTVT.

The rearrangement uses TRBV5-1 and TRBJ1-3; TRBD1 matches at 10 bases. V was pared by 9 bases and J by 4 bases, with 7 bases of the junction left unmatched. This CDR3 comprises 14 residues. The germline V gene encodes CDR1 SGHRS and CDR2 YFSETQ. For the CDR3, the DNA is TGCGCCACCTCACCGGGACAGGGGGGAAACACCATATATTTT. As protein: CATSPGQGGNTIYF.

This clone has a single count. The CDR3 coding sequence is TGCGCCAGCAGCCCGGGAAACAGGGGTCGGGCCAACGTCCTGACTTTC. This translates into CASSPGNRGRANVLTF. The rearrangement links TRBV10-1 to TRBJ2-6, with 7 bases fitting TRBD1. J lost 5 bases, V lost 6 bases, and 10 bases had no gene match. The CDR3 runs 16 residues. Germline V gene sequence: CDR1 WNHNN, CDR2 SYGVQD (reference sequence).

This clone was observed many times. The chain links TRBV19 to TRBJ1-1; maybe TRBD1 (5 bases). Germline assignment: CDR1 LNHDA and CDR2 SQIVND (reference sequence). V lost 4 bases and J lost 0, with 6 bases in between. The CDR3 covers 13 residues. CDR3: CASSRTMNTEAFF. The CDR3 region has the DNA TGTGCCAGTAGTAGGACAATGAACACTGAAGCTTTCTTT.

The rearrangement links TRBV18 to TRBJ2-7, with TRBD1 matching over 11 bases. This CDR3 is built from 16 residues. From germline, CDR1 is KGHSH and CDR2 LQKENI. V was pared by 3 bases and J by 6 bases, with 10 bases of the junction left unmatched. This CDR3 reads CASSPYQTGTGGEQYF. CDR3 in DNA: TGTGCCAGCTCACCCTATCAGACCGGGACAGGGGGCGAGCAGTACTTC.

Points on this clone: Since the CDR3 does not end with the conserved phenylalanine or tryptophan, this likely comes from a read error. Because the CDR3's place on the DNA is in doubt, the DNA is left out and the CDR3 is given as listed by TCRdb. This CDR3 reads CASSFSDRP. V and J are TRBV5-1 and TRBJ2-7; the D call of TRBD1 is as the table states it, not checked on the DNA. Looked up from germline, CDR1 is SGHRS and CDR2 is YFSETQ. The CDR3 is 9 residues long, counting both termini.

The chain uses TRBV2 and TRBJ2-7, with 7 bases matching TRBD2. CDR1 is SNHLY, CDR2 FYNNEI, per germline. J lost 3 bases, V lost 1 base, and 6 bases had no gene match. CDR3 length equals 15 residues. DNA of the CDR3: TGTGCCAGCAGTGAAGGGTGGGAGGGCCTCTACGAGCAGTACTTC. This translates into CASSEGWEGLYEQYF.

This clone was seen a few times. CDR3 DNA: TGTGCCAGCAGCCCCCGGCCCGGACTAGACGAGCAGTACTTC. Translation: CASSPRPGLDEQYF. The chain is built from TRBV7-3 and TRBJ2-7; 7 nucleotides line up with TRBD2. This CDR3 contains 14 residues. Germline-derived CDR1 and CDR2 are SGHTA and FQGTGA. J gave up 5 bases and V 5 bases, and 9 bases lay outside the gene matches.

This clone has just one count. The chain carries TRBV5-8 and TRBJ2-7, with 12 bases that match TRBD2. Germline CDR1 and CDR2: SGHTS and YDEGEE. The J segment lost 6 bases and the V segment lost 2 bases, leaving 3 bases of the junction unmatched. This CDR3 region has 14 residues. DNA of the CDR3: TGTGCCAGCAGCTTTGGACTAGCGGGATCCGAGCAGTACTTC. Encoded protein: CASSFGLAGSEQYF.

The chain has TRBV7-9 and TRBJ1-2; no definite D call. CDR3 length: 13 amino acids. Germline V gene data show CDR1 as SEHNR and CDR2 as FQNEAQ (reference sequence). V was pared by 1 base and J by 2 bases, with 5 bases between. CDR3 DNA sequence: TGTGCCAGCAGCTTAGAACAGAACTATGGCTACACCTTC. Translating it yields CASSLEQNYGYTF.

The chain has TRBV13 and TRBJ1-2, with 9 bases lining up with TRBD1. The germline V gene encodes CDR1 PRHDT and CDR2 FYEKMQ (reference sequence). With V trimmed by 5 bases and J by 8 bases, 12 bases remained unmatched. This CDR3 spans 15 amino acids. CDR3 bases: TGTGCCAGCAGCCCCTCCGGGACAGGGCGAGGGGGCTACACCTTC. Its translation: CASSPSGTGRGGYTF. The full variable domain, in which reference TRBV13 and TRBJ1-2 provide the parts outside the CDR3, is AAGVIQSPRHLIKEKRETATLKCYPIPRHDTVYWYQQGPGQDPQFLISFYEKMQSDKGSIPDRFSAQQFSDYHSELNMSSLELGDSALYFCASSPSGTGRGGYTFGSGTRLTVV.

The CDR3 here is CASSTTGTHSNQPQHF. DNA of the CDR3: TGTGCCAGTAGTACGACCGGGACACATAGCAATCAGCCCCAGCATTTT. The chain has TRBV19 and TRBJ1-5; a weak D match, TRBD1 (6 bases). This CDR3 has 16 amino acids. V was clipped by 4 bases and J by 0 bases, with 13 bases between them. From germline, CDR1 is LNHDA and CDR2 SQIVND (reference sequence).

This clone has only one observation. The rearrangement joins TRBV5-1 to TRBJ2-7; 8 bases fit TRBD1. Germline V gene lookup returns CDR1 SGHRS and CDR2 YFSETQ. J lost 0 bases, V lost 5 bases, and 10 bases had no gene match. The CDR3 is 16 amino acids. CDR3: CASSLGTGSYSYEQYF. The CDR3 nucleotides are TGCGCCAGCAGTCTTGGGACAGGATCATACTCCTACGAGCAGTACTTC.

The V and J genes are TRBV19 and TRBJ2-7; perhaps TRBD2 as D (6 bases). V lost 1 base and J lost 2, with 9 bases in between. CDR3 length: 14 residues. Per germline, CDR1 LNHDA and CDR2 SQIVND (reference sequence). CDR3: CASSIGREAYEQYF. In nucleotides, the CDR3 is TGTGCCAGTAGTATAGGCAGGGAGGCCTACGAGCAGTACTTC.

The CDR3: CASSHRQGVWNGYTF. The CDR3 DNA sequence: TGTGCCAGCTCACACCGACAGGGGGTCTGGAATGGCTACACCTTC. The J gene is TRBJ1-2, the V gene TRBV18; 9 bases map to TRBD1. The junction had 9 bases not matched to a gene; V was cut back by 4 bases and J by 6 bases. CDR3 length: 15 residues. Per the germline V gene, CDR1 is KGHSH and CDR2 is LQKENI.

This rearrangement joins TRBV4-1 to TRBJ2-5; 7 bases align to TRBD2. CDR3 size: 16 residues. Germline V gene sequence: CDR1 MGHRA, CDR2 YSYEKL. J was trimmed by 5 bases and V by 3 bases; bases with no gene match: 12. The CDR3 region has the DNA TGCGCCAGCAGCCAGGTTGGGCTAGCGGTAGGGGAGACCCAGTACTTC. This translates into CASSQVGLAVGETQYF.

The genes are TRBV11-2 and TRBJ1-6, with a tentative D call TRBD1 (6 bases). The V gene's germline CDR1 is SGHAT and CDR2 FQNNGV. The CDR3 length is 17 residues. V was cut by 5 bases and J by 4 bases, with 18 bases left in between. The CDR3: CASSRYGGGVYNSPLHF. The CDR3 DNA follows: TGTGCCAGCAGCCGTTATGGGGGGGGCGTGTATAATTCACCCCTCCACTTT.

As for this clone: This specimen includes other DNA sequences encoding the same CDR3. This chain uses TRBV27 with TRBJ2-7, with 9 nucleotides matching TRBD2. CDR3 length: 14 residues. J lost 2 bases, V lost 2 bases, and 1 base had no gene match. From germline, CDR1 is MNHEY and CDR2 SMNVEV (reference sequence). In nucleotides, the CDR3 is TGTGCCAGCAGTTTAGCGGGAGGGCCCTACGAGCAGTACTTC. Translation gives CASSLAGGPYEQYF.